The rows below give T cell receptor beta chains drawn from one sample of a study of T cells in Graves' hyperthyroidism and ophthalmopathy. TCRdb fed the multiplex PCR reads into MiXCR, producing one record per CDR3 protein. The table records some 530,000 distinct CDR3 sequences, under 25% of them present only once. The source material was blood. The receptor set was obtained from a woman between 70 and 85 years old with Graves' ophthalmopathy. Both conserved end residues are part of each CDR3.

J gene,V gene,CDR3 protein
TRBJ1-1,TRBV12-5,CASGLAAGGMNTEAFF
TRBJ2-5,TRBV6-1,CASSENVAGGQETQYF
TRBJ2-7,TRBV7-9,CASSSLPGLAEDYEQYF
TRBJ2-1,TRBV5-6,CASSLAGGGGGSYNEQFF
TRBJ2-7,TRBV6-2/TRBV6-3,CASKLTGGVGLYEQYF
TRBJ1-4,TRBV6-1,CASSPTRSSGTGEKLFF
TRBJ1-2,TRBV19,CASSIGTLQGRGGYTF
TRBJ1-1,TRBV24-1,CATSYGPNTEAFF
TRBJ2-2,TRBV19,CASSILAGTANTGELFF
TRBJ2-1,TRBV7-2,CASSLVGEIGHEQFF
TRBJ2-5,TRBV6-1,CASFQGGAIQETQYF
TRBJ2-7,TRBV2,CASRRPGQGAGEQYF
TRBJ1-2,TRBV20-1,CSASPEGYTF
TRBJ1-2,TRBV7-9,CASSPRADYTF
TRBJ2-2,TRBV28,CASSPGTAIPRGELFF
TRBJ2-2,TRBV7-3,CASSFLASTGELFF
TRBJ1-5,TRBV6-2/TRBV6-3,CASSPGGPIRGQPQHF
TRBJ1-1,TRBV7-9,CASSLAGRSNTEAFF
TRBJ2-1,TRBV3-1,CASSQDLRQGIDEQFF
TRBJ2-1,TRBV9,CASSVAWGNEQFF
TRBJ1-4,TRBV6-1,CASNFGFEKLFF
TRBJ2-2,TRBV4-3,CASSQDTGAYGELFF
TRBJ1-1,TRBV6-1,CASIKREGRNTEAFF
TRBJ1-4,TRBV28,CASSRTGGQTNEKLFF
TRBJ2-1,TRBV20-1,CSASSTSTNEQFF
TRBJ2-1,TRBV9,CASSVALAGYNEQFF
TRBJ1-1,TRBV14,CASSPIGQGLTEAFF
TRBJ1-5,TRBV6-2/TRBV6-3,CASSYMGLGQPQHF
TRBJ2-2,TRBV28,CASSFSPLNTGGLFF
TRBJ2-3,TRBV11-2,CASSLVLAYGPTDTQYF
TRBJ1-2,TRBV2,CASSEAAGAYLYTF
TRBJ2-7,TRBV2,CASSEHGRSYEQYF
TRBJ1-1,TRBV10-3,CAISGRDRGVTEAFF
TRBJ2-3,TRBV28,CASSFPTQGVATDTQYF
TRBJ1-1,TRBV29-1,CSVGGGTEAFF
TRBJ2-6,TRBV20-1,CSARAQESGANVLTF
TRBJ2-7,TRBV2,CASMEGAYEQYF
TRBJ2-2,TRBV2,CASSVEGELFF
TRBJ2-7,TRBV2,CASNLSGRMGEQYF
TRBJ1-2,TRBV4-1,CASSARTGGGSGYTF
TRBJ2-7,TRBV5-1,CASSVWRQGSYEQYF
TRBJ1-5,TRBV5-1,CASSLSGLNQPQHF
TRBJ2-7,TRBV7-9,CANSFVRGLSSYEQYF
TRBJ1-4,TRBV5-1,CASSPDRSNEKLFF
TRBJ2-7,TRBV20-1,CSARGLASLYEQYF
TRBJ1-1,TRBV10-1,CATLQKRGQRTEAFF
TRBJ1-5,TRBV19,CASSSQGAGSNQPQHF
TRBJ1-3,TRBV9,CASSVEVAGNTIYF
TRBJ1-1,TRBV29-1,CSVGQGVGANTEAFF
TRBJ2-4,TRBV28,CASSLWRGMIQYF
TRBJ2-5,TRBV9,CASSVSGLQETQYF
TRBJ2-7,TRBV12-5,CASAPSIGGVAYEQYF
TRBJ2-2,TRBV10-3,CATLDRRNTGELLF
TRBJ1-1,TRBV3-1,CASSQAGGSTEAFF
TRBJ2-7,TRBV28,CASSQRTGGDEQYF
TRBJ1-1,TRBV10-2,CASSELGGGTANTEAFF
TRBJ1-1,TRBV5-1,CASSSQGVVNTEAFF